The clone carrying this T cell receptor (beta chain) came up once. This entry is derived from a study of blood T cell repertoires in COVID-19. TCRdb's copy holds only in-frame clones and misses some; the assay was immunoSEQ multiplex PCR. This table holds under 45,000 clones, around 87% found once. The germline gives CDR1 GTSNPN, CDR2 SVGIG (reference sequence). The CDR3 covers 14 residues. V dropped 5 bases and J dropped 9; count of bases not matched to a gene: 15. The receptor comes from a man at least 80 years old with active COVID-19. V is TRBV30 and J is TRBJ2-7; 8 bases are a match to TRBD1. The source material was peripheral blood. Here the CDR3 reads CAWQTTGQGSRQYF. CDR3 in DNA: TGTGCCTGGCAAACCACCGGACAGGGATCTCGGCAGTACTTC.